This is a list of T cell receptor beta chains from one sample in a study of blood T cell repertoires in COVID-19. Produced via immunoSEQ multiplex PCR; TCRdb's table is partial and in-frame only. The table records around 23,000 clones, approximately 90% of them present only once. The sample comprised peripheral blood. These receptor sequences come from a human donor in a cohort sampled during active COVID-19. CDR3s include the opening cysteine and the closing phenylalanine or tryptophan. Fields, in order: J gene, D gene, V gene, CDR3 DNA, CDR3 protein. The D gene is left open where the match is weak.

TRBJ2-3,TRBD2,TRBV7-3,TGTGCCAGCAGCAGAGCGGGGGGCACAGATACGCAGTATTTT,CASSRAGGTDTQYF
TRBJ2-1,NA,TRBV11-3,TGTGCCAGCAGCAATCCCGGGGAGCAGTTCTTC,CASSNPGEQFF
TRBJ2-1,TRBD1,TRBV7-9,TGTGCCAGCAGCTTAGTCGGGACAGGGGACAATGAGCAGTTCTTC,CASSLVGTGDNEQFF
TRBJ2-1,NA,TRBV18,TGTGCCAGCTCACCAGGGCTATCTAATGAGCAGTTCTTC,CASSPGLSNEQFF
TRBJ2-3,NA,TRBV11-2,TGTGCCAGCAAAATAAGGGGGGATACGCAGTATTTT,CASKIRGDTQYF
TRBJ2-1,NA,TRBV7-6,TGTGCCAGCAGCTTAGAGTCGGCACCCAGTTGGCGGACAAGATACAATGAGCAGTTCTTC,CASSLESAPSWRTRYNEQFF
TRBJ2-1,TRBD1,TRBV19,TGTGCCAGTAGTATCCGGGACAGCTCCTACAATGAGCAGTTCTTC,CASSIRDSSYNEQFF
TRBJ1-1,TRBD1,TRBV6-1,TGTGCCAGCAGTGACCGACAGGGGAGGGGGAACACTGAAGCTTTCTTT,CASSDRQGRGNTEAFF
TRBJ1-1,NA,TRBV7-2,TGTGCCAGCAGCGAAACCACAGGCCGTCTCGCTGAAGCTTTCTTT,CASSETTGRLAEAFF
TRBJ1-6,NA,TRBV6-2/TRBV6-3,TGTGCCAGCAGCCCCCGGAAAGGGGCCTATAATTCACCCCTCCACTTT,CASSPRKGAYNSPLHF
TRBJ1-2,NA,TRBV19,TGTGCCAGTAGTATTGGAGGACAGATCTATGGCTACACCTTC,CASSIGGQIYGYTF
TRBJ1-5,TRBD1,TRBV24-1,TGTGCCACCCAAGACAGGGCCGGTCAGCCCCAGCATTTT,CATQDRAGQPQHF
TRBJ1-6,NA,TRBV6-5,TGTGCCAGCAGAGGCCAAACAAGGGGGTATTCACCCCTCCACTTT,CASRGQTRGYSPLHF